This is a list of T cell receptor beta chains from one sample in a study of cytomegalovirus exposure and HLA in healthy donors. Using immunoSEQ multiplex PCR, the repertoire was profiled, and TCRdb retains in-frame clones only, with some absent. This table holds some 68,000 clones, approximately 93% found once. Input material: PBMCs. These receptors all stem from a man aged 18 to 29 in good health and CMV-seropositive. The CDR3 runs from the conserved cysteine through the conserved F or W. D genes are given only for firm matches. Not every row has a clone size; where given, it reads once, few, many or a size class.

D gene: TRBD1; clone size: .; V gene: TRBV13; J gene: TRBJ2-7; CDR3 DNA: TGTGCCAGCAGCTCTCGGGACAGGGCCGAGCAGTACTTC; CDR3 protein: CASSSRDRAEQYF
D gene: .; clone size: .; V gene: TRBV2; J gene: TRBJ2-3; CDR3 DNA: TGTGCCAGCAGTGACAACCAGGTCACAGATACGCAGTATTTT; CDR3 protein: CASSDNQVTDTQYF
D gene: TRBD1; clone size: .; V gene: TRBV5-1; J gene: TRBJ1-4; CDR3 DNA: TGCGCCAGCAGCTTACAGGGACAGCATGAAAAACTGTTTTTT; CDR3 protein: CASSLQGQHEKLFF
D gene: TRBD2; clone size: .; V gene: TRBV11-2; J gene: TRBJ2-3; CDR3 DNA: TGTGCCAGCAGCATGGGACTAGCGGGGGATTACACAGATACGCAGTATTTT; CDR3 protein: CASSMGLAGDYTDTQYF
D gene: .; clone size: .; V gene: TRBV19; J gene: TRBJ2-2; CDR3 DNA: TGTGCCAGTAATAACCCTGCGGGCACCGGGGAGCTGTTTTTT; CDR3 protein: CASNNPAGTGELFF
D gene: TRBD1; clone size: .; V gene: TRBV6-1; J gene: TRBJ2-2; CDR3 DNA: TGTGCCAGCAGTGAACAGGGGGTTTTACCCGGGGAGCTGTTTTTT; CDR3 protein: CASSEQGVLPGELFF
D gene: .; clone size: .; V gene: TRBV6-1; J gene: TRBJ2-5; CDR3 DNA: TGTGCCAGCAGTGAAGCTGGACAGTACCTAGAGACCCAGTACTTC; CDR3 protein: CASSEAGQYLETQYF
D gene: TRBD1; clone size: once; V gene: TRBV28; J gene: TRBJ2-7; CDR3 DNA: TGTGCCAGCAACTCAGGGGGCTCCTACGAGCAGTACTTC; CDR3 protein: CASNSGGSYEQYF
D gene: .; clone size: .; V gene: TRBV4-1; J gene: TRBJ2-3; CDR3 DNA: TGCGCCAGCAGCCAAGCGCGGGGAGAGACCACAGATACGCAGTATTTT; CDR3 protein: CASSQARGETTDTQYF
D gene: TRBD1; clone size: .; V gene: TRBV28; J gene: TRBJ2-7; CDR3 DNA: TGTGCCAGCAGCCTTAGTCAGGGGGCGGGCGAGCAGTACTTC; CDR3 protein: CASSLSQGAGEQYF
D gene: .; clone size: .; V gene: TRBV4-1; J gene: TRBJ2-7; CDR3 DNA: TGCGCCAGCAGCCAAGATGCCGGGGTACGAGGGCAGTACTTC; CDR3 protein: CASSQDAGVRGQYF
D gene: TRBD2; clone size: .; V gene: TRBV30; J gene: TRBJ2-1; CDR3 DNA: TGTGCCTGTCGAATAGCGGGGGGAAACAATGAGCAGTTCTTC; CDR3 protein: CACRIAGGNNEQFF
D gene: .; clone size: once; V gene: TRBV14; J gene: TRBJ2-7; CDR3 DNA: TGTGCCAGCAGCCGGTACCGAGCCTACGAGCAGTACTTC; CDR3 protein: CASSRYRAYEQYF
D gene: TRBD2; clone size: .; V gene: TRBV5-4; J gene: TRBJ2-7; CDR3 DNA: TGTGCCAGCAGCTTGGCCCGACTAGCGGGAGAGGAGGGCCCGTACTTC; CDR3 protein: CASSLARLAGEEGPYF
D gene: TRBD1; clone size: .; V gene: TRBV5-6; J gene: TRBJ2-1; CDR3 DNA: TGTGCCAGCAGCGCACCGGGACAGGGGAGCGATGAGCAGTTCTTC; CDR3 protein: CASSAPGQGSDEQFF
D gene: .; clone size: once; V gene: TRBV4-2; J gene: TRBJ2-7; CDR3 DNA: TGTGCCAGCGATAGTAGGGGGAGTGGGTACGAGCAGTACTTC; CDR3 protein: CASDSRGSGYEQYF
D gene: TRBD1; clone size: .; V gene: TRBV27; J gene: TRBJ1-4; CDR3 DNA: TGTGCCAGCAGTTTATCACATAGTTCCCCGGGGACAGGTTCGAATGAAAAACTGTTTTTT; CDR3 protein: CASSLSHSSPGTGSNEKLFF
D gene: TRBD2; clone size: .; V gene: TRBV27; J gene: TRBJ2-3; CDR3 DNA: TGTGCCAGCAGTCCCCACCCCACTAGCGGGGGAGAGACAGATACGCAGTATTTT; CDR3 protein: CASSPHPTSGGETDTQYF
D gene: .; clone size: .; V gene: TRBV6-5; J gene: TRBJ2-1; CDR3 DNA: TGTGCCAGCAGTTACGGGGCCGAGCAGTTCTTC; CDR3 protein: CASSYGAEQFF
D gene: TRBD2; clone size: .; V gene: TRBV9; J gene: TRBJ2-7; CDR3 DNA: TGTGCCAGCAGCGCTAGCGGGTCTACCTACGAGCAGTACTTC; CDR3 protein: CASSASGSTYEQYF
D gene: TRBD2; clone size: .; V gene: TRBV20-1; J gene: TRBJ2-7; CDR3 DNA: TGCAGTGTGTTAGCGGGAGGTGAGCAGTACTTC; CDR3 protein: CSVLAGGEQYF
D gene: .; clone size: once; V gene: TRBV5-6; J gene: TRBJ1-2; CDR3 DNA: TGTGCCAGCAGCGCACCGGAGATATATGGCTACACCTTC; CDR3 protein: CASSAPEIYGYTF
D gene: TRBD2; clone size: .; V gene: TRBV7-2; J gene: TRBJ2-3; CDR3 DNA: TGTGCCAGCAGCTTAGTCAGCGGGGGGAGGGGAGATACGCAGTATTTT; CDR3 protein: CASSLVSGGRGDTQYF
D gene: TRBD1; clone size: .; V gene: TRBV29-1; J gene: TRBJ2-5; CDR3 DNA: TGCAGCGCCTACAGGGGTCGAGAGACCCAGTACTTC; CDR3 protein: CSAYRGRETQYF
D gene: .; clone size: .; V gene: TRBV28; J gene: TRBJ1-1; CDR3 DNA: TGTGCCAGCAGTCCTTGGGAGGGACGGAACACTGAAGCTTTCTTT; CDR3 protein: CASSPWEGRNTEAFF
D gene: TRBD2; clone size: .; V gene: TRBV7-8; J gene: TRBJ2-3; CDR3 DNA: TGTGCCAGCAGCTTAGCCAGCGGGAGATGGGATACGCAGTATTTT; CDR3 protein: CASSLASGRWDTQYF
D gene: TRBD1; clone size: .; V gene: TRBV6-1; J gene: TRBJ2-5; CDR3 DNA: TGTGCCAGCAGTGATCGAGGGGGCTGGCCGGCGAGAGAGACCCAGTACTTC; CDR3 protein: CASSDRGGWPARETQYF
D gene: TRBD1; clone size: .; V gene: TRBV28; J gene: TRBJ1-5; CDR3 DNA: TGTGCCAGCAGTCTAGGACAGGGGTATCAGCCCCAGCATTTT; CDR3 protein: CASSLGQGYQPQHF
D gene: TRBD2; clone size: .; V gene: TRBV5-5; J gene: TRBJ2-7; CDR3 DNA: TGTGCCAGCAGCCTCATAGCGGGGACGGGATCCTACGAGCAGTACTTC; CDR3 protein: CASSLIAGTGSYEQYF
D gene: TRBD1; clone size: .; V gene: TRBV28; J gene: TRBJ1-2; CDR3 DNA: TGTGCCAGCGAGAGCCCTACTGAGGGGGCGTCGTCAGGCTACACCTTC; CDR3 protein: CASESPTEGASSGYTF
D gene: .; clone size: .; V gene: TRBV7-9; J gene: TRBJ2-1; CDR3 DNA: TGTGCCAGCAGGCCCCGGGGGGCTGAGGTGGTTATCGGGCAGTTCTTC; CDR3 protein: CASRPRGAEVVIGQFF
D gene: TRBD2; clone size: once; V gene: TRBV6-5; J gene: TRBJ2-5; CDR3 DNA: TGTGCCAGCAGTTACTCCGGACTAGCGGGAGAGACCCAGTACTTC; CDR3 protein: CASSYSGLAGETQYF
D gene: TRBD1; clone size: .; V gene: TRBV10-3; J gene: TRBJ1-2; CDR3 DNA: TGTGCCATCAGACCCGAGGTACAGGGGGCGCGAGGCTACACCTTC; CDR3 protein: CAIRPEVQGARGYTF
D gene: TRBD2; clone size: .; V gene: TRBV4-1; J gene: TRBJ2-1; CDR3 DNA: TGCGCCAGCAGCCAAGTAGCGGGGGGAACCAATGAGCAGTTCTTC; CDR3 protein: CASSQVAGGTNEQFF
D gene: .; clone size: .; V gene: TRBV5-1; J gene: TRBJ2-7; CDR3 DNA: TGCGCCAGCAGCTTGGGACTCTCGGGTGGTGACGAGCAGTACTTC; CDR3 protein: CASSLGLSGGDEQYF
D gene: TRBD2; clone size: .; V gene: TRBV7-3; J gene: TRBJ2-3; CDR3 DNA: TGTGCCAGCAGCTCTGGGACTAGCGGGATAGGGGGTACGCAGTATTTT; CDR3 protein: CASSSGTSGIGGTQYF
D gene: .; clone size: .; V gene: TRBV29-1; J gene: TRBJ1-1; CDR3 DNA: TGCAGCGTTGCTCCAGGGCTTGGAGCTTTCTTT; CDR3 protein: CSVAPGLGAFF
D gene: .; clone size: .; V gene: TRBV4-2; J gene: TRBJ1-1; CDR3 DNA: TGTGCCAGCAGCCAAGGAGGCGTAGAAGAAGCTTTCTTT; CDR3 protein: CASSQGGVEEAFF
D gene: .; clone size: once; V gene: TRBV7-6; J gene: TRBJ2-1; CDR3 DNA: TGTGCCAGCAGCTTAGTTGTAGCGTCCCACGGAGGCCGTAATGAGCAGTTCTTC; CDR3 protein: CASSLVVASHGGRNEQFF
D gene: .; clone size: .; V gene: TRBV5-6; J gene: TRBJ2-7; CDR3 DNA: TGTGCCAGCAGCTCCACCGACGGGGGGCCCGCCCTCGAGCAGTACTTC; CDR3 protein: CASSSTDGGPALEQYF
D gene: .; clone size: .; V gene: TRBV5-1; J gene: TRBJ2-7; CDR3 DNA: TGCGCCAGCAGCTTGAACGGTGTACGCCTCTACGAGCAGTACTTC; CDR3 protein: CASSLNGVRLYEQYF
D gene: .; clone size: .; V gene: TRBV2; J gene: TRBJ2-5; CDR3 DNA: TGTGCCAGCTGGGGGCCCCAACTAGAGGAGACCCAGTACTTC; CDR3 protein: CASWGPQLEETQYF
D gene: .; clone size: .; V gene: TRBV6-5; J gene: TRBJ2-2; CDR3 DNA: TGTGCCAGCAGTTACATTCGAGTTGGCGGGGAGCTGTTTTTT; CDR3 protein: CASSYIRVGGELFF
D gene: TRBD2; clone size: .; V gene: TRBV4-1; J gene: TRBJ2-3; CDR3 DNA: TGCGCCAGCAGCCAAGTCCCCACTAGCGGGAGAATGGATACGCAGTATTTT; CDR3 protein: CASSQVPTSGRMDTQYF
D gene: TRBD1; clone size: .; V gene: TRBV5-1; J gene: TRBJ2-3; CDR3 DNA: TGCGCCAGCAGCAGAGACAGGGTGATAGATACGCAGTATTTT; CDR3 protein: CASSRDRVIDTQYF
D gene: TRBD1; clone size: .; V gene: TRBV6-5; J gene: TRBJ1-5; CDR3 DNA: TGTGCCAGCAGCGGACAGGGGAGGGGGCCCCAGCATTTT; CDR3 protein: CASSGQGRGPQHF
D gene: TRBD1; clone size: .; V gene: TRBV11-3; J gene: TRBJ2-1; CDR3 DNA: TGTGCCAGCAGCTTATCAGGGACAGGGAACAATGAGCAGTTCTTC; CDR3 protein: CASSLSGTGNNEQFF
D gene: .; clone size: .; V gene: TRBV4-1; J gene: TRBJ1-4; CDR3 DNA: TGCGCCAGCAGCCAAAAGCGGGGGGGCGAGGCTAATGAAAAACTGTTTTTT; CDR3 protein: CASSQKRGGEANEKLFF
D gene: .; clone size: .; V gene: TRBV30; J gene: TRBJ1-3; CDR3 DNA: TGTGCCTGGGCCACCTTTGGGACACCTGGAAACACCATATATTTT; CDR3 protein: CAWATFGTPGNTIYF
D gene: .; clone size: .; V gene: TRBV6-6; J gene: TRBJ2-1; CDR3 DNA: TGTGCCAGCAGCCCTAGAAGTGAAGAACTGAATGAGCAGTTCTTC; CDR3 protein: CASSPRSEELNEQFF
D gene: .; clone size: .; V gene: TRBV7-9; J gene: TRBJ1-1; CDR3 DNA: TGTGCCAGCAGCTTAGGATTGAGTGAAGCTTTCTTT; CDR3 protein: CASSLGLSEAFF
D gene: .; clone size: .; V gene: TRBV7-2; J gene: TRBJ2-5; CDR3 DNA: TGTGCCAGCAGCTTAAGCCCCCCATGGGCCTTGGAGACCCAGTACTTC; CDR3 protein: CASSLSPPWALETQYF
D gene: .; clone size: once; V gene: TRBV18; J gene: TRBJ1-4; CDR3 DNA: TGTGCCAGCTCACCCCTGGTGCGGGAGAATGAAAAACTGTTTTTT; CDR3 protein: CASSPLVRENEKLFF
D gene: .; clone size: .; V gene: TRBV7-9; J gene: TRBJ2-5; CDR3 DNA: TGTGCCAGCAGCCTATACAGGGTCCACCAAGAGACCCAGTACTTC; CDR3 protein: CASSLYRVHQETQYF
D gene: TRBD1; clone size: .; V gene: TRBV6-5; J gene: TRBJ2-7; CDR3 DNA: TGTGCCAGCAGTTACCTCCCGGGACAGGCCTACGAGCAGTACTTC; CDR3 protein: CASSYLPGQAYEQYF
D gene: TRBD2; clone size: .; V gene: TRBV4-1; J gene: TRBJ2-7; CDR3 DNA: TGCGCCAGCAGCCAAGATAATGGCCCCCTAGCGGGAGACCGGGAGCAGTACTTC; CDR3 protein: CASSQDNGPLAGDREQYF
D gene: .; clone size: .; V gene: TRBV28; J gene: TRBJ1-3; CDR3 DNA: TGTGCCAGCGGTACTCGGGGATCTTTCTCTGGAAACACCATATATTTT; CDR3 protein: CASGTRGSFSGNTIYF
D gene: .; clone size: .; V gene: TRBV7-3; J gene: TRBJ1-6; CDR3 DNA: TGTGCCAGCAGCCGAAAAACAGGGTCCTATAATTCACCCCTCCACTTT; CDR3 protein: CASSRKTGSYNSPLHF
D gene: .; clone size: .; V gene: TRBV5-4; J gene: TRBJ1-2; CDR3 DNA: TGTGCCAGCAGCTTGGGCGGGGGGGGAAACTATGGCTACACCTTC; CDR3 protein: CASSLGGGGNYGYTF
D gene: TRBD1; clone size: .; V gene: TRBV28; J gene: TRBJ2-7; CDR3 DNA: TGTGCCACCCGGGACAGGGTCTCCTCCAGCGCCAAGCAGTACTTC; CDR3 protein: CATRDRVSSSAKQYF